Below, one T cell receptor (beta chain) is given with its context. Trimming took off 3 bases at V and 10 bases at J, with 13 bases between the two ends. Germline CDR1 and CDR2: SGDLS and YYNGEE. This CDR3 is 12 amino acids long. Assay: immunoSEQ multiplex PCR; the TCRdb copy retains only in-frame clones and omits some. The repertoire includes about 220,000 clones, 90% of them detected once, and roughly 16% sits in the top ten. The sample comes from a study of blood T cell repertoires in COVID-19. At the level of the study: T cells, B-cell-depleted T cells, or PBMCs provided the cDNA or gDNA that served as material.

The sequencing input was PBMCs or T cells enriched from blood (not recorded which). The sequence was collected from a man aged 25 to 45 who had been exposed to COVID-19. This chain joins TRBV9 and TRBJ1-1, with TRBD1 as a possible D gene (6 bases). Here the CDR3 DNA reads TGTGCCAGCAGCGGAACAGGGAGGGGAGCTTTCTTT. Translating it yields CASSGTGRGAFF.